Below, 27 T cell receptor beta chains from the same sample are listed, as sequenced in a study of Graves' ophthalmopathy and Graves' hyperthyroidism (dated by TCRdb to about 2018). Instrument on record: Illumina HiSeq 2000. For repertoire sequencing, the TCR beta CDR3 regions were amplified from RNA transcripts. The first round of RT-PCR was done with HTBI primers and the Qiagen OneStep RT-PCR kit, and was followed by a second round of multiplex PCR, then size selection and purification. TCRdb itself trimmed the public reads at Q25 with fastp, ran MiXCR and retained productive beta chains. Identical CDR3 protein sequences are pooled into one entry, listed with their most common genes and DNA. Present in this sample are over 650,000 distinct CDR3 sequences, about 41% of which were seen just once. The ten largest clones capture 3.3% of the sample. The source material was peripheral blood. The receptors were sampled from an adult man with Graves' ophthalmopathy.

The chain recombines TRBV7-2 with TRBJ1-6; the match to TRBD1 covers 8 bases. There are 16 residues in the CDR3. CDR1 and CDR2 (germline): SGHTA, FQGNSA. Losses at the gene ends were 4 bases for V and 6 bases for J; bases not matched to a gene: 8. CDR3 in amino acids: CASSSSPGGGNSPLHF. The DNA for the CDR3 is TGTGCCAGCAGCTCTTCCCCAGGGGGCGGTAATTCACCCCTCCACTTT. Full variable domain (missing parts from reference TRBV7-2 and TRBJ1-6): GAGVSQSPSNKVTEKGKDVELRCDPISGHTALYWYRQSLGQGLEFLIYFQGNSAPDKSGLPSDRFSAERTGGSVSTLTIQRTQQEDSAVYLCASSSSPGGGNSPLHFGNGTRLTVT.

Worth noting for this clonotype: This CDR3 is missing its conserved last phenylalanine or tryptophan, likely due to a read error. This CDR3 is CASSPPGGGYTL. The CDR3 DNA sequence: TGTGCCAGTAGTCCCCCCGGGGGGGGCTACACCCTC. V and J are TRBV19 and TRBJ1-2, with a tentative D call TRBD1 (5 bases). Deletions cut 5 bases from V and 8 bases from J, with 12 bases between. The CDR3 runs 12 residues. The germline gives CDR1 LNHDA, CDR2 SQIVND (reference sequence).

Many counts were recorded for this clonotype. J is TRBJ2-7 and V is TRBV20-1, with a weak D call TRBD2 (5 bases). CDR1 is DFQATT and CDR2 is SNEGSKA in the germline V gene (reference sequence). This CDR3 has 15 amino acids. The germline V and J ends were trimmed by 0 bases and 9 bases, with 21 bases remaining between them. CDR3 nucleotide sequence: TGCAGTGCTAGAGATCCGAGCCAAGGGAGCCTATTGCAGTACTTC. The encoded protein is CSARDPSQGSLLQYF.

This clonotype was detected ten times or more. The chain has TRBV29-1 and TRBJ2-7; TRBD1 aligns across 8 bases. Trimming cost V 8 bases and J 3 bases; bases outside gene matches: 6. The germline gives CDR1 SQVTM, CDR2 ANQGSEA. This CDR3 region has 12 residues. The CDR3 sequence: CSQWTGHYEQYF. CDR3 DNA sequence: TGCAGCCAGTGGACAGGGCACTACGAGCAGTACTTC.

As DNA, the CDR3 is TGCGCCAGCAGTGCTCCCCCACCACTCCAAGAGACCCAGTACTTC. This translates into CASSAPPPLQETQYF. The V call is TRBV10-2, the J call TRBJ2-5; D ambiguous. V dropped 4 bases and J dropped 1 base, with 13 bases sitting between them. This CDR3 comprises 15 residues. In germline, CDR1 is WSHSY, CDR2 SAAADI.

The V gene is TRBV10-3, the J gene TRBJ1-2, with a weak D call TRBD1 (6 bases). Between the trimmed V and J ends, which lost 4 bases and 4 bases, there was a span of 22 bases. Germline V gene data show CDR1 as ENHRY and CDR2 as SYGVKD. This CDR3 region has 17 residues. CDR3 sequence reads: CAISASPMDREAYGYTF. The CDR3 DNA reads as TGTGCCATCAGTGCTAGCCCCATGGACAGAGAGGCCTATGGCTACACCTTC.

In regard to this clonotype: One junction end does not reproduce the germline sequence, and a read error may be involved. The chain couples TRBV2 to TRBJ1-2; D might be TRBD1 (6 bases). This CDR3 region has 14 residues. Germline values: CDR1 SNHLY, CDR2 FYNNEI. CDR3 nucleotide sequence: TGCGCCAGCAGTTCCAGGCCGGGGGCCATGGGCTACACCTTC. Translating it yields CASSSRPGAMGYTF. Full variable domain (outside the CDR3, taken from reference TRBV2 and TRBJ1-2): EPEVTQTPSHQVTQMGQEVILRCVPISNHLYFYWYRQILGQKVEFLVSFYNNEISEKSEIFDDQFSVERPDGSNFTLKIRSTKLEDSAMYFCASSSRPGAMGYTFGSGTRLTVV.

The chain is built from TRBV7-9 and TRBJ2-7; no firm D call. The V and J ends lost 4 bases and 9 bases respectively, with 10 bases between them. Germline CDR1 reads SEHNR; CDR2 reads FQNEAQ (reference sequence). The CDR3 is 11 amino acids. The CDR3 spells CASSSKVGQYF. The CDR3 region has the DNA TGTGCCAGCAGCTCGAAGGTAGGGCAGTACTTC.

The gene calls are TRBV5-1 and TRBJ2-2; perhaps TRBD2 as D (5 bases). Germline assignment: CDR1 SGHRS and CDR2 YFSETQ. V was clipped by 0 bases and J by 4 bases, with 10 bases between them. CDR3 length: 15 amino acids. The CDR3 spells CASSLAGEFTGELFF. CDR3 nucleotide sequence: TGCGCCAGCAGCTTGGCTGGGGAGTTCACCGGGGAGCTGTTTTTT.

This clonotype was counted between two and nine times. The chain's CDR3 is CASSSRRADTQYF. CDR3 DNA sequence: TGTGCCAGCAGCTCACGGAGAGCAGATACGCAGTATTTT. This chain joins TRBV11-2 and TRBJ2-3; D gene unclear. V gave up 4 bases and J gave up 4 bases, with 9 bases separating them. Germline CDR1 and CDR2: SGHAT and FQNNGV. This CDR3 has 13 residues.

This clonotype was counted ten times or more. The rearrangement joins TRBV12-3 or TRBV12-4 to TRBJ1-2, with a weak D call TRBD1 (5 bases). The CDR3 has 15 residues. V lost 1 base to trimming and J lost 0 bases, with 9 bases between them. This CDR3 is CASSLDQGANYGYTF. Written as DNA, the CDR3 is TGTGCCAGCAGTTTAGACCAGGGAGCTAACTATGGCTACACCTTC.

This clonotype was counted at least ten times. The chain joins TRBV2 to TRBJ1-6; 7 bases fit TRBD1. Germline CDR1 is SNHLY and CDR2 is FYNNEI. The junction had 5 bases not matched to a gene; V was cut back by 7 bases and J by 5 bases. The CDR3 is 14 amino acids. CDR3 amino acids: CASTGTAHNSPLHF. Here the CDR3 DNA reads TGTGCCAGCACTGGGACAGCCCATAATTCACCCCTCCACTTT. The full variable domain, in which reference TRBV2 and TRBJ1-6 provide the parts outside the CDR3, is EPEVTQTPSHQVTQMGQEVILRCVPISNHLYFYWYRQILGQKVEFLVSFYNNEISEKSEIFDDQFSVERPDGSNFTLKIRSTKLEDSAMYFCASTGTAHNSPLHFGNGTRLTVT.

V gene TRBV5-1 combines with J gene TRBJ2-7; D is uncertain. Trimming pared 0 bases from V and 0 bases from J, leaving 10 bases between. CDR1 and CDR2 from the germline V gene are SGHRS and YFSETQ. The CDR3 has 15 residues. The CDR3: CASSLDVSTSYEQYF. The DNA of the CDR3 is TGCGCCAGCAGCTTGGATGTGTCCACCTCCTACGAGCAGTACTTC.

This clonotype has only a few counts. This chain connects TRBV19 to TRBJ2-7; perhaps TRBD1 as D (6 bases). Germline values: CDR1 LNHDA, CDR2 SQIVND (reference sequence). Trimming pared 4 bases from V and 2 bases from J, leaving 18 bases between. The CDR3 contains 16 residues. The CDR3 spells CASSTRGQGNPYEQYF. The CDR3 region has the DNA TGTGCCAGTAGTACGAGAGGGCAGGGGAACCCCTACGAGCAGTACTTC.

This clonotype was recorded a few times. A much larger clone differs from this one at a single base, so this may be a read error. This rearrangement joins TRBV7-2 to TRBJ1-1; D may be TRBD1 (5 bases). CDR3 length: 11 amino acids. In germline, CDR1 is SGHTA, CDR2 FQGNSA. V lost 3 bases and J lost 11, with 10 bases in between. The CDR3 DNA sequence: TGTGCCAGCAGCTTTGGAGGGGCGGCTTTCTTT. It codes for CASSFGGAAFF.

This clonotype has at least ten counts. This CDR3 is CAISGSLGNQPQHF. The CDR3 bases are TGTGCCATCAGTGGGTCCCTAGGGAATCAGCCCCAGCATTTT. The chain recombines TRBV10-3 with TRBJ1-5; D uncertain. CDR3 length: 14 amino acids. Germline values: CDR1 ENHRY, CDR2 SYGVKD. The germline V and J ends were trimmed by 4 bases and 4 bases, with 11 bases remaining between them.

This clonotype was detected many times. The chain recombines TRBV9 with TRBJ2-7; D may be TRBD2 (5 bases). V was cut by 0 bases and J by 2 bases, with 15 bases left in between. The CDR3 consists of 16 residues. Looked up from germline, CDR1 is SGDLS and CDR2 is YYNGEE. This chain's CDR3 is CASSVADETTPYEQYF. CDR3 nucleotides: TGTGCCAGCAGCGTAGCTGATGAGACTACTCCCTACGAGCAGTACTTC.

This clonotype has a count of ten or more. The chain couples TRBV11-2 to TRBJ2-2; the match to TRBD1 covers 10 bases. Germline V gene data show CDR1 as SGHAT and CDR2 as FQNNGV. Trimming took 1 base from V and 6 from J; bases not matched to a gene: 2. The CDR3 runs to 15 residues. The CDR3 loop reads CASSLVGQGAGELFF. CDR3 nucleotide sequence: TGTGCCAGCAGCTTAGTAGGACAGGGGGCCGGGGAGCTGTTTTTT. Based on the CDR3 plus reference TRBV11-2 and TRBJ2-2, the full variable domain is EAGVAQSPRYKIIEKRQSVAFWCNPISGHATLYWYQQILGQGPKLLIQFQNNGVVDDSQLPKDRFSAERLKGVDSTLKIQPAKLEDSAVYLCASSLVGQGAGELFFGEGSRLTVL.

This clonotype was seen repeatedly, ten times or more. This sequence joins TRBV7-9 and TRBJ1-2; D is perhaps TRBD1 (5 bases). The CDR3 has 16 residues. Germline V gene lookup returns CDR1 SEHNR and CDR2 FQNEAQ (reference sequence). Trimming shortened V by 5 bases and J by 3 bases, and 19 bases separated the two germline ends. The CDR3 bases are TGTGCCAGCAGCCCCCGGTCGGGGCCGGTCGACTATGGCTACACCTTC. Translating it yields CASSPRSGPVDYGYTF.

In this sample, this clonotype turned up many times. The chain is built from TRBV7-9 and TRBJ1-6; TRBD1 might be the D (5 bases). The CDR3 length is 19 residues. Trimming pared 4 bases from V and 7 bases from J, leaving 26 bases between. Germline CDR1 and CDR2: SEHNR and FQNEAQ (reference sequence). This CDR3 reads CASSYPGAGSGNMNSPLHF. For the CDR3, the DNA is TGTGCCAGCAGCTATCCTGGGGCAGGGAGTGGGAATATGAATTCACCCCTCCACTTT.

This clonotype was recorded many times. The rearrangement joins TRBV7-8 to TRBJ2-7; 12 bases map to TRBD1. The CDR3 has 15 residues. V was clipped by 5 bases and J by 3 bases; unmatched bases: 5. Germline values: CDR1 SGHVS, CDR2 FQNEAQ. CDR3 in DNA: TGTGCCAGCAGCAACCGGGACAGGGGGCTCTACGAGCAGTACTTC. Encoded protein: CASSNRDRGLYEQYF.

This clonotype showed up just a few times. This chain joins TRBV20-1 and TRBJ2-5; D is possibly TRBD1 (11 bases). The CDR3 loop spans 20 amino acids. The germline V gene has CDR1 DFQATT and CDR2 SNEGSKA (reference sequence). V lost 6 bases, J lost 3 bases, and 35 bases lay in between. The CDR3 reads CSAQGQGASVAGGNEETQYF. Written as DNA, the CDR3 is TGCAGTGCCCAAGGACAGGGGGCATCGGTAGCGGGAGGAAATGAAGAGACCCAGTACTTC.

Here the CDR3 DNA reads TGTGCCAGCGGGGGGGGTGGCTACACCTTC. Protein product: CASGGGGYTF. The chain carries TRBV2 and TRBJ1-2, with D possibly TRBD1 on 5 matching bases. This CDR3 contains 10 residues. V was pared by 8 bases and J by 7 bases, with 8 bases between. Germline V lookup: CDR1 SNHLY, CDR2 FYNNEI.

The chain combines TRBV29-1 with TRBJ1-2, with D maybe TRBD1 (6 bases). Germline loops: CDR1 SQVTM, CDR2 ANQGSEA. Trimming took 6 bases from V and 7 from J, leaving 15 bases between them. This CDR3 comprises 12 residues. CDR3 coding DNA: TGCAGCGTGCCTCAGGGGATCGGTGGCTACACCTTC. Protein: CSVPQGIGGYTF.

This clonotype appeared many times. V gene TRBV10-3 combines with J gene TRBJ1-1; D perhaps matches TRBD1 (6 bases). Germline assignment: CDR1 ENHRY and CDR2 SYGVKD. This CDR3 has 15 amino acids. The V gene lost 0 bases and the J gene lost 5 bases, with 13 bases spanning the gap. CDR3: CAISESEGGGTEAFF. The CDR3 nucleotides read TGTGCCATCAGTGAGTCCGAGGGGGGAGGTACTGAAGCTTTCTTT.

V gene TRBV19 combines with J gene TRBJ2-7; a weak D match, TRBD1 (5 bases). The CDR3 totals 14 residues. The germline CDR1 and CDR2 sequences are LNHDA and SQIVND (reference sequence). With 6 bases removed from V and 1 base from J, the gap between germline ends came to 13 bases. The CDR3 DNA sequence: TGTGCCAGTAGCAGCCCCCGACAGTCCTACGAGCAGTACTTC. It is translated as CASSSPRQSYEQYF.

V and J are TRBV10-3 and TRBJ2-5; D might be TRBD1 or TRBD2, each matching 6 bases. The CDR3 is 16 residues long. The V gene's germline CDR1 is ENHRY and CDR2 SYGVKD. CDR3 in DNA: TGTGTCAGCAGCTACGGCGGGCAGGGGAGGTTCGAGACCCAGTACTTC. This sequence encodes CVSSYGGQGRFETQYF.